This TCR beta chain was recovered during a study of read filtering for tumor transcriptome and immune sequencing. Study results and limitations: Compared with RNA-seq, IR-seq gave much higher clonotype depth and reliability.

The library was built from about 400 ng RNA with molecular barcoded adaptors for alpha/delta and beta/gamma chains. TCRdb ran MiXCR on the reads and lists one entry per CDR3 protein. The sample shows over 90,000 distinct CDR3 sequences, about a fifth of them seen only once. This clonotype has at least ten counts. Its antigen is unknown. Sampling of bone marrow took place during active disease in every patient. V was shortened by 4 bases and J by 9 bases, with 19 bases between the two germline ends. Germline V gives CDR1 SGHTA, CDR2 FQGNSA. The CDR3 covers 14 residues. The chain joins TRBV7-2 to TRBJ2-7; weak D call: TRBD1 (6 bases). This TCR came from a donor at least 40 years old with multiple myeloma. The sequenced sample was a population of CD138-negative cells sorted from bone marrow. In nucleotides, the CDR3 is TGTGCCAGCAGCTCCAGGACAGAAAGCGTTGCGCAGTACTTC. Amino acid sequence: CASSSRTESVAQYF.